This TCR beta chain is from a study of blood T cell repertoires in COVID-19 (dated by TCRdb to 2020 to 2021). Background for the entire study: Collaborator samples came from the United States, Italy and Spain and covered acute and convalescent phases of COVID-19. Samples came from the ongoing ImmuneRACE study (first 160 participants) plus 1,254 subjects from 6 global collaborators. Nearly every sample came with metadata listing a de-identified subject ID, COVID-19 status, age in years and sex. Deeply sampled blood TCRbeta repertoires from subjects exposed to, actively infected with, or recovered from COVID-19 were included in the dataset. A freely available public database, intended as a resource for researchers studying the immune response to SARS-CoV-2, is where the repertoires were released. The material from the prospective study consisted of cDNA or gDNA derived from T cells, B-cell-depleted T cells, or PBMCs. Where available, HLA class I and class II types were taken from metadata supplied by the sample provider and were not determined by assay-based typing. The research as a whole found: The amount of clinical and demographic metadata varied by source and participant and was provided uncurated.

Collaborating institutions collected whole blood in K2EDTA tubes following their own protocols. Collaborator samples were shipped for TCRbeta analysis as frozen whole blood, isolated PBMCs, or DNA extracted from either sample type. TCRbeta CDR3 regions were amplified from genomic DNA by means of the immunoSEQ Assay, a bias-controlled multiplex PCR. In the paper's pipeline: Within the assay, amplification of reference gene primers was used to estimate how many nucleated cells each sample contained. To quantify the absolute abundance of each unique TCRbeta CDR3 rearrangement, sequence reads were collapsed and filtered. For each sample, productive Simpson clonality was calculated as the square root of Simpson's diversity index over productive rearrangements. TCRdb stores this immuneACCESS table with in-frame sequences only. Part of the clones is absent; in the studies checked, under half of the shortfall reflects unresolved V genes, and no reason is known for the rest. The DNA gave D and trimming, while V, J and clone size come from that table. The sample table shows about 200,000 clones, and about 80% are seen once. The ten top clones hold 2% to 3% of the sample.

A remark on this clone: No antigen is known for it. The sample holds no much larger clone one base away, and base qualities are not on file.

The CDR3 contains 13 residues, cysteine and phenylalanine counted. Solely the CDR3 DNA is kept, with 39 bases framed from the first base. CDR1 SGHAT and CDR2 FQNNGV were looked up in the germline V gene. V loses 6 bases at its end and J loses 5 bases; junction bases beyond the gene matches: 3. The sample was peripheral blood. This TCR derives from a woman aged 40 to 50 with active or convalescent COVID-19. The V and J genes are TRBV11-2 and TRBJ2-5; TRBD1 aligns with 10 central bases. The nucleotide sequence reads TGTGCCAGCAGTAGGGGACAGGGGGAGACCCAGTACTTC. Translation gives CASSRGQGETQYF.